The following is a TCR beta chain sequence with its context. The data stem from a study of blood T cell repertoires in COVID-19. With 0 bases clipped from V and 0 bases from J, the junction kept 8 bases outside the gene matches. CDR3 length: 17 residues. The germline gives CDR1 SGHTA, CDR2 FQGNSA. Sequencing used immunoSEQ multiplex PCR; TCRdb keeps in-frame clones, though not all of them. The table has roughly 280,000 clones, roughly nine tenths seen once. This receptor was obtained from a woman in her forties or fifties who had recovered from COVID-19. V is TRBV7-2 and J is TRBJ2-7; 7 nucleotides match TRBD2. Material: peripheral blood. CDR3 DNA sequence: TGTGCCAGCAGCTTAGCGCGTTCGGCGGGAGACTCCTACGAGCAGTACTTC. Translation: CASSLARSAGDSYEQYF.